Listed below are T cell receptor beta chains from one sample, sequenced in a study of regulatory T cells in long-lasting Graves disease. TCRdb fed the multiplex PCR reads into MiXCR, producing one record per CDR3 protein. The sample carries about 430,000 distinct CDR3 sequences, 21% recorded once. Sequences were derived from peripheral blood mononuclear cells (PBMCs), sampled when the disease was refractory, from a patient treated with antithyroid drugs. These receptors were taken from a female donor with Graves disease. Each CDR3 is given with its conserved first and last residue. D genes are given only for firm matches. Some rows have no size entry. The others give once, few or many, or a class for an expanded clone.

j_gene	abundance	d_gene	len	v_gene	CDR3aa	CDR3nt
TRBJ1-1	.	.	15	TRBV27	CASSLGYDRYTEAFF	TGTGCCAGCAGTTTAGGCTATGACAGGTACACTGAAGCTTTCTTT
TRBJ1-1	many	.	15	TRBV15	CATSRDSGRDTEAFF	TGTGCCACCAGCAGAGATTCAGGGAGAGATACTGAAGCTTTCTTT
TRBJ1-1	.	.	14	TRBV19	CASAPGHRSTEAFF	TGTGCCAGTGCACCGGGACATCGGAGCACTGAAGCTTTCTTT
TRBJ2-5	many	TRBD2	15	TRBV28	CASSLPGTSLETQYF	TGTGCCAGCAGTTTACCCGGGACTAGTCTTGAGACCCAGTACTTC
TRBJ1-2	many	.	13	TRBV28	CASRTGWIYGYTF	TGTGCCAGCAGGACCGGGTGGATCTATGGCTACACCTTC
TRBJ2-7	.	TRBD1	14	TRBV3-1	CASSPYRGDYEQYF	TGTGCCAGCAGCCCGTACAGGGGGGACTACGAGCAGTACTTC
TRBJ2-2	few	.	16	TRBV15	CATSSNWRGTTGELFF	TGTGCCACCAGCAGCAATTGGAGGGGAACAACCGGGGAGCTGTTTTTT
TRBJ1-2	many	.	12	TRBV30	CAWSVLIDGYTF	TGTGCCTGGAGTGTACTCATTGATGGCTACACCTTC
TRBJ2-5	many	.	13	TRBV12-3/TRBV12-4	CASSLSLGWTQYF	TGTGCCAGCAGTTTGTCCCTAGGCTGGACCCAGTACTTC
TRBJ1-1	many	TRBD1	14	TRBV10-3	CAISGGQGSTEAFF	TGTGCCATCAGTGGGGGACAGGGGAGCACTGAAGCTTTCTTT
TRBJ1-2	many	TRBD1	14	TRBV12-3/TRBV12-4	CASSLTGGSYGYTF	TGTGCCAGCAGTCTGACAGGGGGCAGCTATGGCTACACCTTC
TRBJ1-3	.	TRBD1	16	TRBV2	CASSGEQGASGNTIYF	TGTGCCAGCAGTGGGGAACAGGGGGCCTCTGGAAACACCATATATTTT
TRBJ1-1	few	TRBD1	15	TRBV18	CASSPPGTVNTEAFF	TGTGCCAGCTCACCACCCGGGACAGTGAACACTGAAGCTTTCTTT
TRBJ2-2	few	.	16	TRBV19	CASIGPSTRNTGELFF	TGTGCCAGTATCGGGCCGAGTACAAGAAACACCGGGGAGCTGTTTTTT
TRBJ2-2	once	.	18	TRBV12-5	CASGLVLGGTVNTGELFF	TGTGCTAGTGGTTTGGTATTAGGCGGGACAGTGAACACCGGGGAGCTGTTTTTT
TRBJ1-1	many	TRBD1	16	TRBV16	CASSQSREGAYTEAFF	TGTGCCAGCAGCCAATCAAGGGAGGGGGCATATACTGAAGCTTTCTTT
TRBJ1-2	many	.	11	TRBV7-8	CASSPGTGYTF	TGTGCCAGCAGCCCCGGGACGGGCTACACCTTC
TRBJ2-3	.	.	16	TRBV5-1	CASSLGLDVSTDTQYF	TGCGCCAGCAGCTTGGGACTCGACGTCAGCACAGATACGCAGTATTTT
TRBJ2-7	few	TRBD1	15	TRBV5-1	CASSNPGTGAYEQYF	TGCGCCAGCAGCAACCCCGGGACAGGGGCCTACGAGCAGTACTTC
TRBJ1-1	many	.	12	TRBV2	CASSHKNTEAFF	TGTGCCAGCAGTCATAAGAACACTGAAGCTTTCTTT
TRBJ1-1	.	TRBD1	15	TRBV6-2/TRBV6-3	CASSYTGQGATEAFF	TGTGCCAGCAGTTATACGGGACAGGGGGCCACTGAAGCTTTCTTT
TRBJ2-7	.	TRBD2	17	TRBV4-1	CASSHVVYAGGTYEQYF	TGCGCCAGCAGCCACGTTGTCTACGCGGGAGGGACCTACGAGCAGTACTTC
TRBJ2-7	many	TRBD2	16	TRBV28	CASSLGWTSGHYEQYF	TGTGCCAGCAGTCTGGGGTGGACTAGCGGTCATTACGAGCAGTACTTC
TRBJ1-1	.	.	15	TRBV18	CASSPPGHSNTEAFF	TGTGCCAGCTCACCACCGGGACACTCGAACACTGAAGCTTTCTTT
TRBJ2-7	.	.	14	TRBV20-1	CSARVGTGDYEQYF	TGCAGTGCTAGAGTCGGAACGGGAGACTACGAGCAGTACTTC
TRBJ2-1	.	TRBD2	15	TRBV27	CASSLRGLAGGGQFF	TGTGCCAGCAGTTTACGGGGACTAGCGGGAGGCGGACAGTTCTTC
TRBJ1-2	many	TRBD1	15	TRBV7-9	CASSTTGISRYGYTF	TGTGCCAGCAGCACGACAGGGATCAGTCGCTATGGCTACACCTTC
TRBJ2-2	.	.	14	TRBV10-3	CAISGTGVAGELFF	TGTGCCATCAGTGGAACGGGAGTAGCCGGGGAGCTGTTTTTT
TRBJ1-1	many	.	14	TRBV10-3	CAISDGTQNTEAFF	TGTGCCATCAGTGACGGGACCCAGAACACTGAAGCTTTCTTT
TRBJ2-7	.	.	15	TRBV9	CASSVDGGLLYEQYF	TGTGCCAGCAGCGTAGATGGCGGGCTATTGTACGAGCAGTACTTC
TRBJ1-1	many	.	13	TRBV30	CAWSVLVNTEAFF	TGTGCCTGGAGTGTTTTAGTTAACACTGAAGCTTTCTTT
TRBJ2-7	.	TRBD1	15	TRBV7-8	CASSARQGPTYEQYF	TGTGCCAGCAGCGCCAGACAGGGACCTACCTACGAGCAGTACTTC
TRBJ2-7	many	TRBD2	15	TRBV27	CASRSSGRGTYEQYF	TGTGCCAGCAGATCTAGCGGGAGAGGGACCTACGAGCAGTACTTC
TRBJ2-2	many	TRBD1	14	TRBV7-2	CASSQQGSTGELFF	TGTGCCAGCAGCCAACAGGGGAGCACCGGGGAGCTGTTTTTT
TRBJ1-6	many	.	13	TRBV28	CASSSFRNSPLHF	TGTGCCAGCAGTTCCTTCAGGAACTCACCCCTCCACTTT
TRBJ1-5	few	TRBD1	15	TRBV24-1	CATSETGNSNQPQHF	TGTGCCACCAGTGAGACAGGGAATAGCAATCAGCCCCAGCATTTT
TRBJ2-7	many	.	14	TRBV7-9	CASSAVRRVYEQYF	TGTGCCAGCAGCGCCGTTCGAAGGGTCTACGAGCAGTACTTC